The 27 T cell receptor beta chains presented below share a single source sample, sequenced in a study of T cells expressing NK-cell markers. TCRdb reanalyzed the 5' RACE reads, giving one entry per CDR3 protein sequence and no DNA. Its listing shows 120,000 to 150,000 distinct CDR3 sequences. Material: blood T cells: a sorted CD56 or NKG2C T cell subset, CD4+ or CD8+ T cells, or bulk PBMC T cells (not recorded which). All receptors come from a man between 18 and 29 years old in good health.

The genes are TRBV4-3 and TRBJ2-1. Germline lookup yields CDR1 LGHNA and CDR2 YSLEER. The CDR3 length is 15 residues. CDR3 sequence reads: CASSQDESGYNEQFF.

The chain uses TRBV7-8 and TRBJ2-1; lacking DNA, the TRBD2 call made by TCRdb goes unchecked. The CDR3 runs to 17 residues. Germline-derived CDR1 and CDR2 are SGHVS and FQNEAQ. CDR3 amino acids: CASSFQRLDVAYNEQFF.

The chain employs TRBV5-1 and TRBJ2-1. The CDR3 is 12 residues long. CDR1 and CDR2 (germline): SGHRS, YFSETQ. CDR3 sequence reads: CASSSTSDEQFF. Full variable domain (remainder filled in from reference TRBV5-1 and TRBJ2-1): KAGVTQTPRYLIKTRGQQVTLSCSPISGHRSVSWYQQTPGQGLQFLFEYFSETQRNKGNFPGRFSGRQFSNSRSEMNVSTLELGDSALYLCASSSTSDEQFFGPGTRLTVL.

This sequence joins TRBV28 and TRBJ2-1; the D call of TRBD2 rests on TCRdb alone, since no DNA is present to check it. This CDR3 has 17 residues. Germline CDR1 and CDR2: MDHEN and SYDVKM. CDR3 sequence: CASRTLGGTSNYNEQFF.

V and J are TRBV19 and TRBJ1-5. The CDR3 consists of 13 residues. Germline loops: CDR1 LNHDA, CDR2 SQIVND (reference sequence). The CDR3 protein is CASSWGKGQPQHF.

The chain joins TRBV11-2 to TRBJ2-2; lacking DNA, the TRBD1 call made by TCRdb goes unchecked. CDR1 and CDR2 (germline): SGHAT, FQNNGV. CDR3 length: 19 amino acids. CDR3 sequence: CASSSIRRLGQKNTGELFF.

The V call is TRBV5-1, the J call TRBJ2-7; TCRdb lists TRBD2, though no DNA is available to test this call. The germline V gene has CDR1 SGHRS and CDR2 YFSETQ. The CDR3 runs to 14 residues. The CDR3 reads CASSLGTSRYEQYF.

The CDR3: CASSGGTGGLARGSSYNEQFF. The J gene is TRBJ2-1, the V gene TRBV25-1; the TCRdb D gene call, TRBD1, has no DNA to confirm it. The CDR3 is 21 residues long. Germline values: CDR1 MGHDK, CDR2 SYGVNS.

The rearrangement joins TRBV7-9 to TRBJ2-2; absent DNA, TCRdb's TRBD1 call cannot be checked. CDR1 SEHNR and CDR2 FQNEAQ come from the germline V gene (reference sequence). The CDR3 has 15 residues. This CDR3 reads CASSQTGTNTGELFF.

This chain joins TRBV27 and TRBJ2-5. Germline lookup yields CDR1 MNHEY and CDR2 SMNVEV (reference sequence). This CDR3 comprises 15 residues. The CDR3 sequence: CASSLWTGYQETQYF.

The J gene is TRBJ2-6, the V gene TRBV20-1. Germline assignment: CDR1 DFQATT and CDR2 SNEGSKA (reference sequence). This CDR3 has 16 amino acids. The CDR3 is CSARDAADSGANVLTF.

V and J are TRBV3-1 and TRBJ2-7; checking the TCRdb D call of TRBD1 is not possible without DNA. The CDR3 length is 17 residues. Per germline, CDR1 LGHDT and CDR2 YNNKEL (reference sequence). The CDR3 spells CASSHKGTGVYPYEQYF.

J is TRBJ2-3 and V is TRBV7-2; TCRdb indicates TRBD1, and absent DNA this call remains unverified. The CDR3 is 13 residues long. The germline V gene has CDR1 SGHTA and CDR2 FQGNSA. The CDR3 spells CASSAWAVDTQYF.

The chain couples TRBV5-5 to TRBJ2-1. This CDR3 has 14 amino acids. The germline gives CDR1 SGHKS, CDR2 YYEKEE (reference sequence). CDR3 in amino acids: CASSLSERLDEQFF.

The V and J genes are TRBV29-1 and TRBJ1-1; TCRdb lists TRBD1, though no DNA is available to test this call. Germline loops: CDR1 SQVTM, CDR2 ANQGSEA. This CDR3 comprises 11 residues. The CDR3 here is CSAKPGPEAFF. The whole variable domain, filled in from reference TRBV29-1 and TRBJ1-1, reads SAVISQKPSRDICQRGTSLTIQCQVDSQVTMMFWYRQQPGQSLTLIATANQGSEATYESGFVIDKFPISRPNLTFSTLTVSNMSPEDSSIYLCSAKPGPEAFFGQGTRLTVV.

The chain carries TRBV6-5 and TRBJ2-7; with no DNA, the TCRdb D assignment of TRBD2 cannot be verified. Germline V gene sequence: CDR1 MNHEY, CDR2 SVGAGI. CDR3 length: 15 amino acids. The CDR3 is CASSYATSGGYEQYF.

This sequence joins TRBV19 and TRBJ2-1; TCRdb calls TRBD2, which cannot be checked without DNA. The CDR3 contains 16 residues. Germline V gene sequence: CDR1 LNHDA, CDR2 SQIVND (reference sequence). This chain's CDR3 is CASSSLPSGRDNEQFF. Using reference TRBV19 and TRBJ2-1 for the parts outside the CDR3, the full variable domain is DGGITQSPKYLFRKEGQNVTLSCEQNLNHDAMYWYRQDPGQGLRLIYYSQIVNDFQKGDIAEGYSVSREKKESFPLTVTSAQKNPTAFYLCASSSLPSGRDNEQFFGPGTRLTVL.

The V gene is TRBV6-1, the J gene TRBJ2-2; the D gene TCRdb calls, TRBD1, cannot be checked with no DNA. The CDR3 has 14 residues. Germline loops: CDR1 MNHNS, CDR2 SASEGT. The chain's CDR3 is CASLAGQITGELFF.

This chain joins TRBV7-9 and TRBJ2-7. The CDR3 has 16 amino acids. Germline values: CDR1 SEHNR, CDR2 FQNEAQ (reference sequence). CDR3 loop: CASSLYHGTPRDEQYF. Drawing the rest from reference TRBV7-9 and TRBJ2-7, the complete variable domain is DTGVSQNPRHKITKRGQNVTFRCDPISEHNRLYWYRQTLGQGPEFLTYFQNEAQLEKSRLLSDRFSAERPKGSFSTLEIQRTEQGDSAMYLCASSLYHGTPRDEQYFGPGTRLTVT.

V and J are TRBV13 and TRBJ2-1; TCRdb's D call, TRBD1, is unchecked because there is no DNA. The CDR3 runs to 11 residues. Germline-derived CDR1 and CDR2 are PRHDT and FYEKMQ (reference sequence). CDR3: CASRPTDTQFF.

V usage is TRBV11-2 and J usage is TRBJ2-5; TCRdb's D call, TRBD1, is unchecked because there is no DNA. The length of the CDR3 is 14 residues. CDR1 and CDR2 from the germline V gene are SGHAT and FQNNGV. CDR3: CASRSGQGVETQYF.

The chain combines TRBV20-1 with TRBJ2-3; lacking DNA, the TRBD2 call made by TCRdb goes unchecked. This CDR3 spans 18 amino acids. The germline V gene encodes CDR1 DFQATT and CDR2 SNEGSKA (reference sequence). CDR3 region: CSAFRAGDMGGDTDTQYF.

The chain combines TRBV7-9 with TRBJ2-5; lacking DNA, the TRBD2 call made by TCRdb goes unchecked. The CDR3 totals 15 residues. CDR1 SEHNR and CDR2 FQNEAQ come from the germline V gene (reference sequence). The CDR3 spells CASSSSLKGPETQYF.

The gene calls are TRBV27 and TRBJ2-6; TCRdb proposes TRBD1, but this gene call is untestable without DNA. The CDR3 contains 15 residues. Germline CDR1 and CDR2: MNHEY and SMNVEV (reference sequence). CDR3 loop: CASSLTGVGANVLTF. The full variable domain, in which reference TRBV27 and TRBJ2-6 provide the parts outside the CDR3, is EAQVTQNPRYLITVTGKKLTVTCSQNMNHEYMSWYRQDPGLGLRQIYYSMNVEVTDKGDVPEGYKVSRKEKRNFPLILESPSPNQTSLYFCASSLTGVGANVLTFGAGSRLTVL.

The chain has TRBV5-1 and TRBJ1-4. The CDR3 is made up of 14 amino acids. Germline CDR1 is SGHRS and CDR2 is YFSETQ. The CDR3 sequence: CASSESWLNEKLFF. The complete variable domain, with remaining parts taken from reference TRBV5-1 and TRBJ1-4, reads KAGVTQTPRYLIKTRGQQVTLSCSPISGHRSVSWYQQTPGQGLQFLFEYFSETQRNKGNFPGRFSGRQFSNSRSEMNVSTLELGDSALYLCASSESWLNEKLFFGSGTQLSVL.

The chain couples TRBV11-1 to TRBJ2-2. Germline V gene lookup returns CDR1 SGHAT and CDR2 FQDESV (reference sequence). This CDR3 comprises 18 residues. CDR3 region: CASSSRIDRKPNTGELFF.

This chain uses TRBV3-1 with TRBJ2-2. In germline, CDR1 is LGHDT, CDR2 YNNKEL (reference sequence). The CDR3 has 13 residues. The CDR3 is CASSTTPSGELFF.